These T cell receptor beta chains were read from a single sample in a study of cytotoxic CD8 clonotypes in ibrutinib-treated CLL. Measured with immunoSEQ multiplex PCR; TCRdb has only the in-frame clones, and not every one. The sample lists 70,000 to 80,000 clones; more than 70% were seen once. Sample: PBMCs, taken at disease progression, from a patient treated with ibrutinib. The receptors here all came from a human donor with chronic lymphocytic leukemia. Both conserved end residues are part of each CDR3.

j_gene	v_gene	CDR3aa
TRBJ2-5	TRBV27	CASSGQGWETQYF
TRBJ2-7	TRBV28	CASSSVQGRGTYEQYF
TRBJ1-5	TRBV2	CAIQVVGNQPQHF
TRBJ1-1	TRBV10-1	CASRGQMNTEAFF
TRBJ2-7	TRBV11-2	CASSSGLALNEQYF
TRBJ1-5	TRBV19	CASSILTALSNQPQHF
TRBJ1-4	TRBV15	CATSKGAREKLFF
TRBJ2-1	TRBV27	CASSLPAGVPPFNEQFF
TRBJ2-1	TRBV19	CASSPGTSGRPLQLSSSYNEQFF
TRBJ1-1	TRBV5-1	CASSPSQGAEYTEAFF
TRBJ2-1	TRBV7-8	CASSPRQLRVLTGSYNEQFF
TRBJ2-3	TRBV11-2	CASRIEAAGEDTQYF
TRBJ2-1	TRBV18	CASSPRTGVYNEQFF
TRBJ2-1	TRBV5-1	CASSSLAGGINEQFF
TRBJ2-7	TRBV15	CATSSRGGPDEQYF
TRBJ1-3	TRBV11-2	CASSLNRGSGNTIYF
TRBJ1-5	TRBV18	CASSPPRSGGPQHF
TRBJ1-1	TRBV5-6	CASRPWGRKGNTEAFF
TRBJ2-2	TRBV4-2	CASSQHSGGPSNTGELFF
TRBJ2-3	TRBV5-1	CASSRAGLGVATDTQYF
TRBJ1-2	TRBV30	CARTPGSAGYGYTF
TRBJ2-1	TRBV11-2	CASSLKLAGRIYEQFF
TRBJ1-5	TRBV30	CAWSIRDSNQPQHF
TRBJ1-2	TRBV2	CASSEGPGQDYYGYTF
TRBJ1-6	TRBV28	CASSLYRGNSPLHF
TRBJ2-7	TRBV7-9	CASSPGGRLGIYEQYF
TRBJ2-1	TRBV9	CASSGTSGRGNEQFF
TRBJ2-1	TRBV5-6	CASSLGLAGSNEQFF
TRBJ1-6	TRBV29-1	CSVKHPGSNSPLHF
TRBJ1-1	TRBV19	CASSGRGGTEAFF
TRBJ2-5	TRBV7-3	CASSFTGVETQYF
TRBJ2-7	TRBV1	CTSSHQQTSGGSYEQYF
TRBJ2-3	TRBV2	CASSAPSTDTQYF
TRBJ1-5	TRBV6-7	CASNLCPRRHRNQPQHF
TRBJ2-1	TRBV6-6	CASSYELAELQFF
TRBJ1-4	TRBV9	CASSGGVGSEKLFF
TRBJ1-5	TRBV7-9	CASSPNQGQGQPQHF
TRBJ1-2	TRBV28	CASSTRVVRGYTF
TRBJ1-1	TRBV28	CASSSANRVLEAFF
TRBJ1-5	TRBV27	CASSFKWGQPQHF
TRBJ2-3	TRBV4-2	CASSQGPSGGPTDTQYF
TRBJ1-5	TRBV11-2	CASSLFSNQPQHF
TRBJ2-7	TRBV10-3	CATAGTSGHLEQYF
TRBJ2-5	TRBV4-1	CASSQARGLAGETQYF
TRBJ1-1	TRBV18	CASSPPTIPSRGAFF
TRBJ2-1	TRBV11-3	CASSSGQWDEEEQFF
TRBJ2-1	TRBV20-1	CSAKAAPLFF
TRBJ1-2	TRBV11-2	CASSLGANYGYTF
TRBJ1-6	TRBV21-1	CASSLCHCSPLHF
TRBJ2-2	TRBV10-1	CASSEGTGHTGELFF
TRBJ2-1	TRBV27	CASSSDLNEQFF
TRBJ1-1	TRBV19	CASKSGQGSFGAFF
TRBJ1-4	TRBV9	CASSVGPAREKLFF
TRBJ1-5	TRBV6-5	CASSGSTGQPQHF
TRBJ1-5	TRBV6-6	CASSYSSARPQHF
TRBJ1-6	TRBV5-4	CASSQTGQGSSPLHF
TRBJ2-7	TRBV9	CASSVGRFDGRGHYEQYF
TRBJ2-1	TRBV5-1	CASIPSGGSYNEQFF